A single sample is the source of the 15 T cell receptor beta chains below, sequenced in a study of T cell repertoires in cytomegalovirus infection. MiXCR, run by TCRdb on the reads, gives a single entry per CDR3 protein. The sample has approximately 310,000 distinct CDR3 sequences, roughly 25% seen once; the top ten hold less than 15%. No antigen has been identified for these receptors. Sequencing used cultured PBMCs, obtained from culture after CMV antigen stimulation. The receptors originated from a human donor in good health (CMV status not recorded). Some clones in this sample may be carry-over from other donors' samples.

This chain joins TRBV10-3 and TRBJ2-7; D tentatively reads TRBD1 or TRBD2 (7 bases each). This CDR3 spans 15 amino acids. Germline CDR1 and CDR2: ENHRY and SYGVKD. Trimming shortened V by 2 bases and J by 3 bases, and 14 bases separated the two germline ends. CDR3 protein: CAISEGGDRDYEQYF. The CDR3 DNA reads as TGTGCCATCAGTGAGGGGGGGGACAGAGACTACGAGCAGTACTTC.

This clonotype was picked up a small number of times. V is TRBV4-2 and J is TRBJ2-5; D is possibly TRBD1 or TRBD2 (6 bases each). Trimming stripped 0 bases from V and 5 bases from J, with 10 bases between. This CDR3 is built from 14 residues. CDR1 is LGHNA and CDR2 is YNFKEQ in the germline V gene. As DNA, the CDR3 is TGTGCCAGCAGCCAAGATACAGGGAGGGAGACCCAGTACTTC. Translated: CASSQDTGRETQYF.

This clonotype has a single count. The chain couples TRBV20-1 to TRBJ2-7; the D is unclear. The CDR3 consists of 14 residues. The V and J ends lost 0 bases and 3 bases respectively, with 12 bases between them. CDR1 and CDR2 from the germline V gene are DFQATT and SNEGSKA (reference sequence). CDR3 nucleotides: TGCAGTGCTAGAGATGGGATTTTTTACTACGAGCAGTACTTC. Its protein product is CSARDGIFYYEQYF.

This clonotype came up a few times. This rearrangement joins TRBV7-9 to TRBJ2-1, with a possible D match to TRBD1 (5 bases). Trimming shortened V by 5 bases and J by 9 bases, and 17 bases separated the two germline ends. The V gene's germline CDR1 is SEHNR and CDR2 FQNEAQ (reference sequence). CDR3 length: 14 amino acids. CDR3 DNA sequence: TGTGCCAGCAGCCTAGGGGTTATCTGGGTTGAGCAGTTCTTC. This codes for CASSLGVIWVEQFF.

This clonotype was seen just once. The rearrangement links TRBV19 to TRBJ2-5; D possibly uses TRBD1 or TRBD2 (5 bases each). The CDR3 has 13 residues. The germline V gene encodes CDR1 LNHDA and CDR2 SQIVND (reference sequence). Trimming stripped 10 bases from V and 10 bases from J, with 22 bases between. CDR3 sequence reads: CATGTDLRLGQYF. CDR3 in DNA: TGTGCCACGGGGACGGACCTAAGGTTGGGCCAGTACTTC.

This sequence joins TRBV6-2 or TRBV6-3 and TRBJ2-7; D perhaps matches TRBD2 (6 bases). V lost 6 bases to trimming and J lost 2 bases, with 8 bases between them. Germline lookup yields CDR1 MNHEY and CDR2 SVGEGT. The CDR3 length is 12 residues. CDR3 coding DNA: TGTGCCAGCAGGGGACTGACCTACGAGCAGTACGTC. The encoded protein is CASRGLTYEQYV.

V usage is TRBV7-2 and J usage is TRBJ2-4; 8 bases are shared with TRBD2. CDR1 SGHTA and CDR2 FQGNSA come from the germline V gene. V shed 3 bases, J shed 4 bases, and the junction held 2 bases outside the gene matches. This CDR3 spans 14 amino acids. The CDR3, as DNA: TGTGCCAGCAGCTTCTTAGCGGGAAAAAACATTCAGTACTTC. Residues: CASSFLAGKNIQYF.

The gene calls are TRBV15 and TRBJ2-5; maybe TRBD1 (6 bases). CDR1 and CDR2 (germline): LNHNV, YYDKDF (reference sequence). The V and J ends lost 5 bases and 2 bases respectively, with 12 bases between them. This CDR3 region has 14 residues. Here the CDR3 DNA reads TGTGCCACCAGCCTTGACAGGACACAAGAGACCCAGTACTTC. It encodes CATSLDRTQETQYF.

This clonotype appeared a few times. J is TRBJ1-1 and V is TRBV6-6, with D unresolved. Deletions cut 0 bases from V and 6 bases from J, with 2 bases between. Germline assignment: CDR1 MNHNY and CDR2 SVGAGI (reference sequence). This CDR3 has 11 amino acids. The CDR3 bases are TGTGCCAGCAGTTACTCCTCTGAAGCTTTCTTT. Translated: CASSYSSEAFF.

The sample holds many counts of this clonotype. J is TRBJ2-1 and V is TRBV6-1; D not certain. The V gene's germline CDR1 is MNHNS and CDR2 SASEGT. The V and J ends lost 5 bases and 7 bases respectively, with 12 bases between them. CDR3 length: 13 residues. CDR3 nucleotides: TGTGCCAGCAGTAGCCACCAGAGAAATGAGCAGTTCTTC. Amino acid sequence: CASSSHQRNEQFF.

V gene TRBV20-1 combines with J gene TRBJ2-1, with 8 bases matching TRBD1. The junction had 9 bases not matched to a gene; V was cut back by 5 bases and J by 6 bases. Germline loops: CDR1 DFQATT, CDR2 SNEGSKA (reference sequence). This CDR3 is 14 amino acids long. The CDR3 bases are TGCAGTGCTGCCTGGTCCAGGGGGCCCAATGAGCAGTTCTTC. It translates to CSAAWSRGPNEQFF.

This clonotype was detected ten times or more. The chain recombines TRBV20-1 with TRBJ2-1; 14 nucleotides line up with TRBD2. The CDR3 spans 14 residues. Unmatched junction bases numbered 6, after V lost 6 bases and J lost 8 bases. Germline CDR1 and CDR2: DFQATT and SNEGSKA (reference sequence). CDR3 amino acids: CSALTSGRADEQFF. In nucleotides, the CDR3 is TGCAGTGCCCTGACTAGCGGGAGGGCGGATGAGCAGTTCTTC.

V is TRBV11-3 and J is TRBJ1-2; maybe TRBD1 (6 bases). The CDR3 length is 13 residues. Trimming stripped 4 bases from V and 8 bases from J, with 14 bases between. Germline V gives CDR1 SGHNT, CDR2 YENEEA. CDR3 region: CASSSGAFRGYTF. CDR3 sequence (DNA): TGTGCCAGCAGCTCAGGGGCGTTTCGAGGCTACACCTTC.

This chain joins TRBV28 and TRBJ1-1; D unresolved. The CDR3 sequence is 13 residues long. Germline CDR1 reads MDHEN; CDR2 reads SYDVKM. The V end lost 10 bases, the J end lost 3 bases, and 15 bases lay between the germline ends. The CDR3 DNA is TGTGCCATCGAGACTTCGTTTCACACTGAAGCTTTCTTT. Residues: CAIETSFHTEAFF.

CDR3 residues: CASSPIGAMNTEAFF. DNA for the CDR3: TGTGCCAGCAGTCCGATCGGGGCCATGAACACTGAAGCTTTCTTT. The rearrangement uses TRBV6-1 and TRBJ1-1, with D maybe TRBD1 (5 bases). Deletions cut 5 bases from V and 0 bases from J, with 13 bases between. The CDR3 length is 15 residues. Germline loops: CDR1 MNHNS, CDR2 SASEGT.